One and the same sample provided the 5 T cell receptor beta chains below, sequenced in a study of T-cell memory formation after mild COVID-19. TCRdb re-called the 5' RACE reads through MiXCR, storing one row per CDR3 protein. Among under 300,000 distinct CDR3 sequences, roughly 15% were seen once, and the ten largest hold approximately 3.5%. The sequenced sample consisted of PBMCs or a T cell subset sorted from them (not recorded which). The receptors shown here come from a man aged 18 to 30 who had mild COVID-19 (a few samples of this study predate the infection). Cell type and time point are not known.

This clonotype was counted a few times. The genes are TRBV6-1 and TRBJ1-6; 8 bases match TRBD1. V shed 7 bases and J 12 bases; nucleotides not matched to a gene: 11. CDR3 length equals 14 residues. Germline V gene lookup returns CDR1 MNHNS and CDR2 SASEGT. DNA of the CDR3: TGTGCCAGCACCTCGGACAGGGACCGAGAACCCCTCCACTTT. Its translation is CASTSDRDREPLHF.

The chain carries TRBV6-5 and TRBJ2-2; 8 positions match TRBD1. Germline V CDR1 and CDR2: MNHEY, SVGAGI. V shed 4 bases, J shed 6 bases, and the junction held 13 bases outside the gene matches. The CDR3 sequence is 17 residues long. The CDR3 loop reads CASSSPAGQGSAGELFF. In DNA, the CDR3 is TGTGCCAGCAGTTCTCCCGCAGGACAGGGATCGGCCGGGGAGCTGTTTTTT.

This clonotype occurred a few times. CDR3 amino acids: CSASDAGYGYTF. The CDR3 DNA reads as TGCAGTGCTAGTGACGCAGGGTATGGCTACACCTTC. The V gene is TRBV20-1, the J gene TRBJ1-2; tentatively, D is TRBD1 (5 bases). Germline CDR1 DFQATT, CDR2 SNEGSKA (reference sequence). The CDR3 runs 12 residues. V was trimmed by 3 bases and J by 5 bases, leaving 10 bases between them.

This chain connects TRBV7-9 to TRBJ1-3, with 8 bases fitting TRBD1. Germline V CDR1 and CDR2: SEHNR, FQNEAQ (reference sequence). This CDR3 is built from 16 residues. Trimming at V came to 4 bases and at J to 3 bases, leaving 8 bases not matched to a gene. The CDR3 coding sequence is TGTGCCAGCAGCTACCGGACAGGGATTAGTGGAAACACCATATATTTT. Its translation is CASSYRTGISGNTIYF. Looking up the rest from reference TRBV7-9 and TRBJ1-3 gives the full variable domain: DTGVSQNPRHKITKRGQNVTFRCDPISEHNRLYWYRQTLGQGPEFLTYFQNEAQLEKSRLLSDRFSAERPKGSFSTLEIQRTEQGDSAMYLCASSYRTGISGNTIYFGEGSWLTVV.

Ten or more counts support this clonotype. This CDR3 reads CASSLAGPRDNEQFF. The CDR3 region has the DNA TGTGCCAGCAGCTTGGCGGGGCCCCGGGACAATGAGCAGTTCTTC. The rearrangement uses TRBV5-4 and TRBJ2-1; D is tentatively TRBD1 or TRBD2 (5 bases each). The CDR3 runs to 15 residues. Trimming removed 0 bases at V and 5 bases at J, with 12 bases between. The germline CDR1 and CDR2 sequences are SGHNT and YYREEE (reference sequence).